This T cell receptor beta chain was recorded in a study of shared clonotypes between healthy human individuals (dated by TCRdb to the early 2020s). General notes on the study: A few men and two women, aged 18 to 49 years, made up the cohort. For each donor, three plates each were used for CD4 naive and CD4 memory, two plates were used for CD8 naive, and one plate was used for CD8 memory. The study deeply sequenced blood TCR repertoires of about 5 healthy adults to estimate repertoire size and the extent of clonotype sharing between individuals. To increase sequencing depth and limit assay-specific biases, different laboratories used diverse techniques to prepare libraries and sequence TCR repertoires. Leukapheresis yielded between about 0.8 and 8.9 billion PBMCs per donor.

Ten or more counts support this clone. Its antigen is still unknown. No much larger clone is present one base from it, and per-base qualities are unavailable. This sample includes further DNA sequences coding for the same CDR3. The donors were healthy, HIV-negative adults who had no recently reported acute infections or vaccinations. Every donor was a Caucasian adult living in Nashville, Tennessee, USA. CD4+ T cells were enriched through magnetic negative selection, after which naive cells were positively selected on CD45RA and the remaining negative fraction served as the memory subset. Blood was collected by leukapheresis, and PBMCs were isolated by Ficoll-Histopaque density gradient centrifugation and then cryopreserved in liquid nitrogen vapor phase. Purity and quantity of every magnetically sorted T cell population were checked by analytical flow cytometry. Genomic DNA was isolated from every sorted fraction and measured by UV absorbance on a Nanodrop 2000c.

From its cysteine to its phenylalanine, the CDR3 spans 14 amino acids. The DNA shown is the 42-base CDR3, in frame from base 1. The CDR1 and CDR2 encoded by the germline V gene are MDHEN and SYDVKM. Deletion took 1 base off V and 8 bases off J, with a span of 14 bases between the germline ends. TCR CDR3 regions were amplified from genomic DNA by multiplex PCR using the deep immunoSEQ assay. Extracted genomic DNA from each cell subset was spread evenly across all wells of several immunoSEQ 96-well plates, with each plate serving as a replicate. For sorted subsets, approximately 190 ng genomic DNA, equal to some 30,000 T cell genomes, was loaded into each replicate PCR. The purified libraries were quantified using a Qubit 3.0 fluorometer, sized with a Bioanalyzer 2100, and then quantified again using the KAPA Library Quantification kit. A separate single-read 150-cycle Illumina NextSeq 550 flow cell was used to sequence each immunoSEQ 96-well plate. The paper's processing steps were these. Because only junctional sequences without quality scores were contained in the immunoSEQ output, filtering matching that applied to full-length reads could not be performed. Sequences were annotated with PyIR, a Python wrapper for IgBLAST v1.9, using IMGT germline references to assign V/J genes and CDR3. Any read was removed if the V/J assignment was weak (E-value above 1e-6), the CDR3 was missing, or the read contained stop codons, out-of-frame junctions, or ambiguous translated residues. V3J clonotypes were defined by identical inferred V gene, J gene, and CDR3 amino acid sequence. Percentage overlap between repertoires was calculated by dividing the number of shared unique clonotypes by the size of the smaller repertoire. Three approaches were used to assess repertoire richness: RTK rarefaction, the Chao1 estimator, and Recon v2.1 estimates of unobserved clonotypes. Generation probabilities were computed with OLGA for all TCRbeta clonotypes obtained by the gDNA method from several donors. TCRdb took this table from immuneACCESS and kept in-frame rearrangements with V and J called. Such tables lack part of the clones; where checked against another copy, unresolved V genes explain under half of the gap, and the rest is unexplained. V, J and clone size are those of that table, while D and trimming were read from the DNA. In this sample the table shows roughly 2 million clones, 85% to 95% of which occur a single time. Clones ranked in the top ten supply more than 0.1% of the sample.

The paper's findings and limits, for the study overall: Compared with non-shared clonotypes, the clonotypes found in all four sorted-subset donors had higher generation probabilities. Rarefaction of sorted-subset datasets indicated incomplete sequencing despite the large sequencing depth. Pairwise subsampling indicated that sequencing depth was expected to affect the degree of clonotype sharing among donors. Sampling was restricted to blood, and TCR repertoires in tissues likely differ from the TCR repertoires found in blood. The small number of donors limited the genetic and exposure-history diversity represented. Sharing across four donors was observed for approximately 5% of naive CD4, less than 4% of naive CD8, 2% to 2.5% of memory CD4, and roughly 0.4% of memory CD8 clonotypes. Larger estimated clonotype richness was generally found for naive subsets than for memory subsets.

The sequence came from a young man in good health. Recombination joined TRBV28 with TRBJ1-2; the D segment could be TRBD1, given 5 matching bases. The material sequenced was naive CD4+ T cells sorted from blood. Reading the label with the study, this specimen's cell subset or site is: CD45RA+ positively selected. The CDR3 has the sequence CASSLFLGQEGYTF. Read as DNA, the sequence is TGTGCCAGCAGTTTATTTCTGGGGCAGGAAGGCTACACCTTC.